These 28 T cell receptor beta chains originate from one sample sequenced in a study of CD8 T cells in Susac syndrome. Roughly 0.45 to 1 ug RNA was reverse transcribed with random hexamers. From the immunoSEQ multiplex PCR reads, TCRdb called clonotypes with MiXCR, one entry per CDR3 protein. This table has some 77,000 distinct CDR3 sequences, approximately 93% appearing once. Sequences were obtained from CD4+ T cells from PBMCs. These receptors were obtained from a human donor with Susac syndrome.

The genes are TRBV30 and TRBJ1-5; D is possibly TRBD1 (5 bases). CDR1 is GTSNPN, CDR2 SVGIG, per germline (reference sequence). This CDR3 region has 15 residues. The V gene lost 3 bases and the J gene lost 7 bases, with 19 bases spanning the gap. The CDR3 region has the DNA TGTGCCTGGAGACAGGCGAGTGCTGGGTCACAGCCCCAGCATTTT. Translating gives CAWRQASAGSQPQHF.

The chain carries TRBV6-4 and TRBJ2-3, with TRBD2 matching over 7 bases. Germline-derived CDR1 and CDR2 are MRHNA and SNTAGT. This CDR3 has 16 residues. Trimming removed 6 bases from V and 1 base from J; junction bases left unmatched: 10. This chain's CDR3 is CASSPVASGGTDTQYF. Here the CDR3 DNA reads TGTGCCAGCAGCCCTGTGGCTAGCGGAGGCACAGATACGCAGTATTTT.

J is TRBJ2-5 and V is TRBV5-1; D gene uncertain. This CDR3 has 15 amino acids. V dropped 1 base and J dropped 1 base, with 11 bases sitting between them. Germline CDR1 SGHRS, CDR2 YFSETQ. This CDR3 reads CASSLIVTRQETQYF. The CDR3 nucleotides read TGCGCCAGCAGCTTGATCGTAACACGCCAAGAGACCCAGTACTTC.

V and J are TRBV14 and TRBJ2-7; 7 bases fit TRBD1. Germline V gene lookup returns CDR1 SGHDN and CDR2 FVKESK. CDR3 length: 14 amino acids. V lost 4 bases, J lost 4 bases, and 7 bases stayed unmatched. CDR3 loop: CASSRNRGRYEQYF. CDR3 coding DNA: TGTGCCAGCAGCCGAAACAGGGGTCGGTACGAGCAGTACTTC.

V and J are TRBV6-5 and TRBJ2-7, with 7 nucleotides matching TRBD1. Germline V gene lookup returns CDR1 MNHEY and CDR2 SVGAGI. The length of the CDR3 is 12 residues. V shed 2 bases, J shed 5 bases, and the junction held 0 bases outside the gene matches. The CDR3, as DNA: TGTGCCAGCAGTTACGACAGGGACGAGCAGTACTTC. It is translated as CASSYDRDEQYF.

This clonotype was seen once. The CDR3 coding sequence is TGCAGTGCTAGAGCGAGGACAGGGATAGCCTACGAGCAGTACTTC. Translating it yields CSARARTGIAYEQYF. The V and J genes are TRBV20-1 and TRBJ2-7; 8 bases fit TRBD1. The germline V gene has CDR1 DFQATT and CDR2 SNEGSKA (reference sequence). The CDR3 has 15 amino acids. Unmatched junction bases numbered 7, after V lost 1 base and J lost 2 bases.

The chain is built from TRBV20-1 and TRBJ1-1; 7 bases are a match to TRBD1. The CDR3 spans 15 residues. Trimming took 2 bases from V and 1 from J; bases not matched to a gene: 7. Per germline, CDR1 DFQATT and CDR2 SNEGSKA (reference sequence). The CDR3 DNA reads TGCAGTGCTAGACGGACAGGTGGGAGGAACACTGAAGCTTTCTTT. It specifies CSARRTGGRNTEAFF.

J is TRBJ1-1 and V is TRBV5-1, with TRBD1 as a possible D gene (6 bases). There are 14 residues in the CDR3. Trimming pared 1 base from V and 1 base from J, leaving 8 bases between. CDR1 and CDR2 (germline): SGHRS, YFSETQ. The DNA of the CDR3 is TGCGCCAGCAGCTTGAGACAGGCGAACACTGAAGCTTTCTTT. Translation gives CASSLRQANTEAFF.

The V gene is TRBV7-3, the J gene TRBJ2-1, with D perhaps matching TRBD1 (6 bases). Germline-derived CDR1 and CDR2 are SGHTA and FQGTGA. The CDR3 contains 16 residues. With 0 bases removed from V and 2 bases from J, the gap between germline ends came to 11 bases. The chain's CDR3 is CASSLTGQLTYNEQFF. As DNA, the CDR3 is TGTGCCAGCAGCTTAACAGGACAGCTAACCTACAATGAGCAGTTCTTC.

The CDR3 coding sequence is TGTGCCAGCTCCGAGCAATTGGGCGCCGGGGAGCTGTTTTTT. Protein sequence: CASSEQLGAGELFF. The rearrangement joins TRBV6-6 to TRBJ2-2; unclear D gene. The germline gives CDR1 MNHNY, CDR2 SVGAGI (reference sequence). Trimming took off 8 bases at V and 6 bases at J, with 16 bases between the two ends. This CDR3 spans 14 amino acids.

The CDR3 reads CASSRVPLETQYF. The DNA for the CDR3 is TGCGCCAGCAGCAGGGTACCCTTAGAGACCCAGTACTTC. The chain has TRBV4-1 and TRBJ2-5; D not resolved. With 5 bases removed from V and 4 bases from J, the gap between germline ends came to 11 bases. The CDR3 extends over 13 amino acids. Germline values: CDR1 MGHRA, CDR2 YSYEKL.

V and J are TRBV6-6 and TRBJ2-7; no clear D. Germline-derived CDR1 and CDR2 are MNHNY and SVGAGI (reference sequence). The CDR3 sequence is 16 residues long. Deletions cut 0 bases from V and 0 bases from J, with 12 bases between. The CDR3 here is CASSYSPRTTSYEQYF. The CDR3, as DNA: TGTGCCAGCAGTTACTCGCCTAGAACAACCTCCTACGAGCAGTACTTC.

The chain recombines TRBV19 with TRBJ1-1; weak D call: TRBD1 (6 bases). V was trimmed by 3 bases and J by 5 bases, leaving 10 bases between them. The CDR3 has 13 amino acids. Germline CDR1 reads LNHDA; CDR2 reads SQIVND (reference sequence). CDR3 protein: CASSINRVTEAFF. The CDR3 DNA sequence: TGTGCCAGTAGTATTAACAGGGTTACTGAAGCTTTCTTT.

The CDR3 loop is CASSSPRLDPQHF. The CDR3 DNA reads as TGTGCCAGCAGTTCTCCCAGATTGGACCCCCAGCATTTT. The J gene is TRBJ1-5, the V gene TRBV28; D is undetermined. Germline-derived CDR1 and CDR2 are MDHEN and SYDVKM. This CDR3 comprises 13 residues. The ends were cut back, 4 bases at V and 10 bases at J, with 14 bases in the middle.

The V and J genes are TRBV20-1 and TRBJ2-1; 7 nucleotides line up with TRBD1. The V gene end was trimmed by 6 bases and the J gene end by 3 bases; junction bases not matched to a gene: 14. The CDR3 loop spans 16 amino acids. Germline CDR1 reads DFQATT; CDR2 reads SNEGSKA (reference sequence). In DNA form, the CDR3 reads TGCAGTGCCTACGACAGGGTCGGTCCTAGCTACAATGAGCAGTTCTTC. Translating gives CSAYDRVGPSYNEQFF.

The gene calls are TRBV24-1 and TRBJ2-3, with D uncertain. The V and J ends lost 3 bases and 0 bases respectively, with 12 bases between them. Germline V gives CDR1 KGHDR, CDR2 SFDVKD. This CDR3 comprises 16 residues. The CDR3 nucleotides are TGTGCCACCAGTGATCCCCAGCCCGATAGCACAGATACGCAGTATTTT. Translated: CATSDPQPDSTDTQYF.

The DNA for the CDR3 is TGTGCCAGCAGCTTAGGCATCCCGACCCTCCACTTT. The encoded protein is CASSLGIPTLHF. This chain joins TRBV7-2 and TRBJ1-6; D gene uncertain. The V and J ends lost 1 base and 14 bases respectively, with 9 bases between them. Per germline, CDR1 SGHTA and CDR2 FQGNSA. The CDR3 has 12 residues.

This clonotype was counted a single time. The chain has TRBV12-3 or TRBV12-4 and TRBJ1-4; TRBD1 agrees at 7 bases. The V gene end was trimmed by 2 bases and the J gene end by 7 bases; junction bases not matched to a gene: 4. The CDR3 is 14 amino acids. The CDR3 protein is CASSLWQGGEKLFF. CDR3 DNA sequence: TGTGCCAGCAGTTTATGGCAGGGGGGTGAAAAACTGTTTTTT.

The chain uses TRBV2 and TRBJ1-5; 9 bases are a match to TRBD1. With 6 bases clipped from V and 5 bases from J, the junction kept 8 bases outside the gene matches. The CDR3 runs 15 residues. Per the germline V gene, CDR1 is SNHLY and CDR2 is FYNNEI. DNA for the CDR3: TGTGCCAGCAGATACCGGGACAGGGACGATCAGCCCCAGCATTTT. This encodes CASRYRDRDDQPQHF.

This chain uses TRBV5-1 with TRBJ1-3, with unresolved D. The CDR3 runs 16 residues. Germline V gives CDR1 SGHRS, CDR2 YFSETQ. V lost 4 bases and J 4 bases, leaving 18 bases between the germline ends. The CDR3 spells CASSPRIISAGNTIYF. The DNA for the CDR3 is TGCGCCAGCAGCCCCCGGATCATTAGTGCGGGAAACACCATATATTTT.

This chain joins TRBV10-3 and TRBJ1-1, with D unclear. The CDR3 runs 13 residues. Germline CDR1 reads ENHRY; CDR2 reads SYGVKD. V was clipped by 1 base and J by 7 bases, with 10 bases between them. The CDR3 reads CAISEWGEGEAFF. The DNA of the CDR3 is TGTGCCATCAGTGAGTGGGGTGAGGGTGAAGCTTTCTTT.

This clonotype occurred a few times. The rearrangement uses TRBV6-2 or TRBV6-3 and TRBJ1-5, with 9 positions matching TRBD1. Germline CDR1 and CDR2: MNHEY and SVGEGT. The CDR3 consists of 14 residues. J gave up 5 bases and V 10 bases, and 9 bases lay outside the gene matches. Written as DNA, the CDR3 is TGTGCCACCAGAGGGACAGGGACCTATCAGCCCCAGCATTTT. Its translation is CATRGTGTYQPQHF.

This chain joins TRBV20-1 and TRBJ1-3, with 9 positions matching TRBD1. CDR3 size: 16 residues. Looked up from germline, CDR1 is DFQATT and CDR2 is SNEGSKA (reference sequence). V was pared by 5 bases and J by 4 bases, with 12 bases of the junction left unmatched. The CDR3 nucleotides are TGCAGTGCTTCGCCCGGGACAGGGACTAGCGGAAACACCATATATTTT. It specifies CSASPGTGTSGNTIYF.

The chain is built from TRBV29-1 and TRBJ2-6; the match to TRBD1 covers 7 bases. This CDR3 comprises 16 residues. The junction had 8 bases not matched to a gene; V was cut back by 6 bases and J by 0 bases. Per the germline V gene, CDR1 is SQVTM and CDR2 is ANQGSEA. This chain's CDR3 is CSVRGQSSSGANVLTF. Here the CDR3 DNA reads TGCAGCGTCCGGGGACAGTCGAGCTCTGGGGCCAACGTCCTGACTTTC.

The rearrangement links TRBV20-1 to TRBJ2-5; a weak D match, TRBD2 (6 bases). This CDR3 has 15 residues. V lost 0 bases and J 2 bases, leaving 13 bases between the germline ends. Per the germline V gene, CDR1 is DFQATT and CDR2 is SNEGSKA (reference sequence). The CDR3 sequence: CSARDRRLGQETQYF. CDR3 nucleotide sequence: TGCAGTGCTAGAGATCGACGACTAGGACAAGAGACCCAGTACTTC.

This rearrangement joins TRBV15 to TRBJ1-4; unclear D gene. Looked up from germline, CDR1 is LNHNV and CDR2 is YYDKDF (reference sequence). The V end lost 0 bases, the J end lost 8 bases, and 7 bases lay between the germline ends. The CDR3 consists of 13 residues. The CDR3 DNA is TGTGCCACCAGCAGAGATAAGGCGGAAAAACTGTTTTTT. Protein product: CATSRDKAEKLFF.

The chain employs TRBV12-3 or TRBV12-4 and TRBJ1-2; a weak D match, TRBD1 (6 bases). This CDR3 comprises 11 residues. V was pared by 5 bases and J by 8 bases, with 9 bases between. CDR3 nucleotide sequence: TGTGCCAGCAGTCTCAGGGGCGGCTACACCTTC. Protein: CASSLRGGYTF.

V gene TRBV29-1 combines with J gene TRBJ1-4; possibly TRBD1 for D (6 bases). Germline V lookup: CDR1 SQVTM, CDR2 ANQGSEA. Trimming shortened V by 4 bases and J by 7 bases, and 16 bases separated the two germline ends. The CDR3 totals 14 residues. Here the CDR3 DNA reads TGCAGCGTTGTAAGGGGGGCGGGAAGTGAAAAACTGTTTTTT. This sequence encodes CSVVRGAGSEKLFF.